This is a list of T cell receptor beta chains from one sample in a study of CD8 T cells in Susac syndrome. One entry per CDR3 protein, called by TCRdb with MiXCR from the immunoSEQ multiplex PCR reads. The table includes under 550,000 distinct CDR3 sequences, around 85% detected once. The sequenced sample was CD8+ T cells from PBMCs. The receptor set was obtained from a human donor with multiple sclerosis. The CDR3 runs from the conserved cysteine through the conserved F or W. Fields, in order: J gene, D gene, V gene, clone size, CDR3 DNA, CDR3 protein. The D gene is left open where the match is weak. Not every row has a clone size; where given, it reads once, few, many or a size class.

>TRBJ2-1|NA|TRBV30|NA
TGTGCAAAAACTAGCTCCTACAATGAGCAGTTCTTC
CAKTSSYNEQFF
>TRBJ2-5|TRBD1|TRBV27|NA
TGTGCCAGCAGTTTAACGGGACAGGGACCCTCGCAAGAGACCCAGTACTTC
CASSLTGQGPSQETQYF
>TRBJ2-5|NA|TRBV5-1|NA
TGCGCCAGCAGCTTGGTGGGGGCACGGCAAGAGACCCAGTACTTC
CASSLVGARQETQYF
>TRBJ2-1|NA|TRBV6-1|few
TGTGCCAGCAGTCGAGGGGGGGCCACCGAGCAGTTCTTC
CASSRGGATEQFF
>TRBJ1-2|NA|TRBV7-6|NA
TGTGCCAGCAGCGCCGGTCTTGGCTACACCTTC
CASSAGLGYTF
>TRBJ2-1|NA|TRBV27|NA
TGTGCCAGCAGTCCGAACCCGGGACTTGAGCAGTTCTTC
CASSPNPGLEQFF
>TRBJ2-3|NA|TRBV29-1|NA
TGCAGCGCTGAGACAGATCCCACAGATACGCAGTATTTT
CSAETDPTDTQYF
>TRBJ2-5|NA|TRBV2|NA
TGTGCCAGCATCAAGGACGGTCCCCAGGAGACCCAGTACTTC
CASIKDGPQETQYF
>TRBJ2-6|NA|TRBV7-6|few
TGTGCCAGCAGCGGGGCGGACACGGCTCCTGGGGCTAACGTCCTGACTTTC
CASSGADTAPGANVLTF
>TRBJ2-7|NA|TRBV6-6|NA
TGTGCCAGCAGGAACGGACAGTTCTACGAGCAGTACTTC
CASRNGQFYEQYF
>TRBJ1-1|TRBD1|TRBV25-1|NA
TGTGCCAGCAGTGGGGACAGACTGGGATCCACTGAAGCTTTCTTT
CASSGDRLGSTEAFF
>TRBJ2-7|NA|TRBV6-1|NA
TGTGCCAGCAGTGCGCGGACAGAGCACTACGAGCAGTACTTC
CASSARTEHYEQYF
>TRBJ2-7|NA|TRBV6-1|NA
TGTGCCAGCAGTGAAGTGGTATGGGACACAGTACCCCAGCAGTACTTC
CASSEVVWDTVPQQYF
>TRBJ1-4|NA|TRBV19|NA
TGTGCCAGTAATTCGGCAGGAACTAATGAAAAACTGTTTTTT
CASNSAGTNEKLFF
>TRBJ2-7|NA|TRBV4-1|NA
TGCGCCAGCAGCGATGAGGGGGTCTACGAGCAGTACTTC
CASSDEGVYEQYF
>TRBJ2-2|TRBD1|TRBV28|NA
TGTGCCAGCAGGGACCTGGGATTGGGACAGGGTTCCCCCACCGGGGAGCTGTTTTTT
CASRDLGLGQGSPTGELFF
>TRBJ1-4|NA|TRBV30|NA
TGTGCCTGGAGTTTCACAGGGAGTGTTGAAAAACTGTTTTTT
CAWSFTGSVEKLFF
>TRBJ1-1|NA|TRBV4-1|NA
TGCGCCAGCAGCCAATTCGGCACTGAAGCTTTCTTT
CASSQFGTEAFF
>TRBJ1-1|NA|TRBV6-1|NA
TGTGCCAGCAGTGAAGTTATCCTTCTAGTGCCTAACACTGAAGCTTTCTTT
CASSEVILLVPNTEAFF
>TRBJ2-2|NA|TRBV6-4|NA
TGTGCCAGCAGTGACAGGGAAACCGGGGAGCTGTTTTTT
CASSDRETGELFF
>TRBJ1-5|NA|TRBV7-8|NA
TGTGCCAGCTGCTTAGGTGGGACATTGCAGCCCCAGCATTTT
CASCLGGTLQPQHF
>TRBJ2-2|TRBD1|TRBV4-1|NA
TGCGCTACAGGGGACACCGGGGAGCTGTTTTTT
CATGDTGELFF
>TRBJ1-1|NA|TRBV5-1|NA
TGCGCCAGCAGCTTGGGAACACCAGGGCCCACTGAAGCTTTCTTT
CASSLGTPGPTEAFF
>TRBJ1-2|NA|TRBV6-1|NA
TGTGCCAGCAGTCAGACAGGCTATGGCTACACCTTC
CASSQTGYGYTF
>TRBJ1-1|NA|TRBV19|NA
TGTGCCAGTAGTTATGACGGACGCTACGCGATGAACACTGAAGCTTTCTTT
CASSYDGRYAMNTEAFF
>TRBJ1-4|TRBD1|TRBV7-9|few
TGTGCCAGCAGCCCCGGACAGGGGGGCTTTAATGAAAAACTGTTTTTT
CASSPGQGGFNEKLFF
>TRBJ1-6|TRBD1|TRBV27|NA
TGTGCCAGCAGCCCGGGACAGCCACTTGGACGGAATAATTCACCCCTCCACTTT
CASSPGQPLGRNNSPLHF
>TRBJ1-1|NA|TRBV27|NA
TGTGCCAGCAGTCCATACAGGGTCACTGAAGCTTTCTTT
CASSPYRVTEAFF
>TRBJ2-7|TRBD2|TRBV6-1|NA
TGTGCCAGCAGTGAATGGACTAGCGGGGGCTCCTACGAGCAGTACTTC
CASSEWTSGGSYEQYF
>TRBJ2-3|TRBD2|TRBV7-9|NA
TGTGCCAGCAGCCCCCCCGGGCTAGCGGGGCACTCTAGCACAGATACGCAGTATTTT
CASSPPGLAGHSSTDTQYF
>TRBJ2-2|TRBD2|TRBV3-1|NA
TGTGCCAGCAGCCAAGATCGTGATAGCGGGAGCTTTACCGGGGAGCTGTTTTTT
CASSQDRDSGSFTGELFF
>TRBJ1-1|TRBD1|TRBV6-4|NA
TGTGCCAGCAGTCCCTCGGGACAGACTAACACTGAAGCTTTCTTT
CASSPSGQTNTEAFF
>TRBJ2-7|NA|TRBV28|NA
TGTGCCAGCAGTTTATTCACAGGGCCCTCCTACGAGCAGTACTTC
CASSLFTGPSYEQYF
>TRBJ2-7|NA|TRBV3-1|NA
TGTGCCAGCAGCCAAGTTCGGTCGGATGGGACCTACGAGCAGTACTTC
CASSQVRSDGTYEQYF
>TRBJ1-5|NA|TRBV4-1|NA
TGCGCCAGCAGCCAAAGTCCTAGCAATCAGCCCCAGCATTTT
CASSQSPSNQPQHF
>TRBJ1-1|NA|TRBV5-1|NA
TGCGCCAGCAGTCAAGGGCAGGGTAATTTCTTTGACACTGAAGCTTTCTTT
CASSQGQGNFFDTEAFF
>TRBJ2-3|NA|TRBV13|NA
TGTGCCAGCAACCAGGGGCTAGGTCCAGATACGCAGTATTTT
CASNQGLGPDTQYF
>TRBJ1-1|TRBD1|TRBV12-3/TRBV12-4|few
TGTGCCAGCAGTCCTTGGACAGGAGGGAACACTGAAGCTTTCTTT
CASSPWTGGNTEAFF
>TRBJ2-2|NA|TRBV6-6|NA
TGTGCCAGCAAAGACAGGACCAACACCGGGGAGCTGTTTTTT
CASKDRTNTGELFF
>TRBJ2-3|TRBD1|TRBV3-1|NA
TGTGCCAGCAGCCAAGATCAGGACAGGCTCTTTACAGATACGCAGTATTTT
CASSQDQDRLFTDTQYF
>TRBJ1-5|NA|TRBV4-1|few
TGCGCCAGCAGCCAGGATCTTACGGGGTGGGGCAATCAGCCCCAGCATTTT
CASSQDLTGWGNQPQHF
>TRBJ1-3|NA|TRBV4-2|NA
TGTGCCAGCAGCCAAGACGCAGGAAAAGGAAACACCATATATTTT
CASSQDAGKGNTIYF
>TRBJ2-7|TRBD2|TRBV5-1|NA
TGCGCCAGCAGCTTAAGTAGCGGGAGACGCGAGCAGTACTTC
CASSLSSGRREQYF
>TRBJ2-1|TRBD2|TRBV29-1|NA
TGCAGCGTCTCCCCGGGACTAGCGGGAGGGTCCTACAATGAGCAGTTCTTC
CSVSPGLAGGSYNEQFF
>TRBJ1-1|NA|TRBV20-1|once
TGCAGTGCCATTTCGGGGCAGAACACTGAAGCTTTCTTT
CSAISGQNTEAFF
>TRBJ1-1|NA|TRBV27|NA
TGTGCCAGCAGTTTGTTAGGAACGGGAACTGAAGCTTTCTTT
CASSLLGTGTEAFF
>TRBJ1-1|NA|TRBV4-1|NA
TGCGCCAGCAGCCCATCAACGGGCGAACAGGTCTTGAACACTGAAGCTTTCTTT
CASSPSTGEQVLNTEAFF
>TRBJ2-1|TRBD2|TRBV29-1|NA
TGCAGCGCTGCTAGCGGGGGTTACAATGAGCAGTTCTTC
CSAASGGYNEQFF
>TRBJ2-1|NA|TRBV30|once
TGTGCCTGGAGTGCGAGATCACCGTCCTACAATGAGCAGTTCTTC
CAWSARSPSYNEQFF
>TRBJ2-7|NA|TRBV10-3|NA
TGTGCCATCAGTGACGGGTGGGGCGGCTACGAGCAGTACTTC
CAISDGWGGYEQYF
>TRBJ1-4|NA|TRBV27|NA
TGTGCCAGCAGTTCCTTTCCCCAGTCGGGTGAAAAACTGTTTTTT
CASSSFPQSGEKLFF
>TRBJ2-3|NA|TRBV13|NA
TGTGCCAGCAGCCCCTTCGGGGGTAGCGCTAGCACAGATACGCAGTATTTT
CASSPFGGSASTDTQYF
>TRBJ2-7|NA|TRBV19|NA
TGTGCCAGTAGTAAGACGACAGATAGCTCCTACGAGCAGTACTTC
CASSKTTDSSYEQYF
>TRBJ1-3|NA|TRBV10-1|NA
TGCGCCAGCAGTGAGCACCGGACTTCTGGAAACACCATATATTTT
CASSEHRTSGNTIYF
>TRBJ1-1|NA|TRBV6-1|NA
TGTGCCAGCAGACCAACATGGGGCGGGGACGGCACTGAAGCTTTCTTT
CASRPTWGGDGTEAFF
>TRBJ2-7|TRBD1|TRBV6-2/TRBV6-3|NA
TGTGCCAGCAGTTATAATACCGGACAGGGATACACCTACGAGCAGTACTTC
CASSYNTGQGYTYEQYF
>TRBJ2-2|NA|TRBV13|many
TGTGCCAGCAGCCCGAACACCGGGGAGCTGTTTTTT
CASSPNTGELFF
>TRBJ2-1|TRBD2|TRBV6-5|NA
TGTGCCAGCAGTAAACTAGCGGGGGGGCCCCATGAGCAGTTCTTC
CASSKLAGGPHEQFF